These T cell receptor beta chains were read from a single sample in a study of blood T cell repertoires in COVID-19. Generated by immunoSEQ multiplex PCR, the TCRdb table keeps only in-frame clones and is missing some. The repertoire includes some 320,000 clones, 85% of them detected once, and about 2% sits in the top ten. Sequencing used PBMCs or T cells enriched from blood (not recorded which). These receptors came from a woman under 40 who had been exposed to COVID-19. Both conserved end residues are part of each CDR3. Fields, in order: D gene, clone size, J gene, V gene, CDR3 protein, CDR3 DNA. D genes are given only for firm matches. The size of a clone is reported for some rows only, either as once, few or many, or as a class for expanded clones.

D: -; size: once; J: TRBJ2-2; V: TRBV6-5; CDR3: CASSPQTGNTGELFF; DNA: TGTGCCAGCAGTCCTCAGACAGGGAACACCGGGGAGCTGTTTTTT
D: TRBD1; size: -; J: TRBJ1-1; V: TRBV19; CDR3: CASSITRQGEAFF; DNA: TGTGCCAGTAGTATAACGAGACAGGGTGAAGCTTTCTTT
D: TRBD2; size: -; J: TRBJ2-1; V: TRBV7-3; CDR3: CASSLTGREGPGAEQFF; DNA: TGTGCCAGCAGCTTAACGGGCCGGGAGGGCCCAGGGGCTGAGCAGTTCTTC
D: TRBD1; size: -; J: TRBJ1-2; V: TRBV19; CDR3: CASRTIQGQGDGYTF; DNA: TGTGCCAGTAGGACAATCCAAGGACAGGGGGATGGCTACACCTTC
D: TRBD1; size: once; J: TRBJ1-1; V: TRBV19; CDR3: CASKTGFGMNTEAFF; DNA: TGTGCCAGCAAGACAGGGTTTGGGATGAACACTGAAGCTTTCTTT
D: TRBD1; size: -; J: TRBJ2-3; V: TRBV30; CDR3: CAWGTGRSTDTQYF; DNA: TGTGCCTGGGGGACAGGGAGGAGCACAGATACGCAGTATTTT
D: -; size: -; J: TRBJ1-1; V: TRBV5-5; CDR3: CASKLRVGTEAFF; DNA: TGTGCCAGTAAGCTCAGGGTAGGCACTGAAGCTTTCTTT
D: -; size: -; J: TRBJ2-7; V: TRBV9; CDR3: CASSSHLAGSSEQYF; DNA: TGTGCCAGCAGCTCCCACCTGGCAGGGTCCAGCGAGCAGTACTTC
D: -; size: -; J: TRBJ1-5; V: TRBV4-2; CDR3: CASSQDPESQPQHF; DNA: TGTGCCAGCAGCCAAGATCCCGAGAGTCAGCCCCAGCATTTT
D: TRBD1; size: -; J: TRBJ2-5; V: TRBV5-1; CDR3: CASSADRGLETQYF; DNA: TGCGCCAGCAGCGCGGACAGGGGGCTGGAGACCCAGTACTTC
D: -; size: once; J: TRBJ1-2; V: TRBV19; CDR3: CASSMIGDLGLNYGYTF; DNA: TGTGCCAGTAGTATGATCGGGGACTTGGGCCTTAACTATGGCTACACCTTC
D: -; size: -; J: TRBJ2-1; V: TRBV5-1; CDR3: CASSFDAGSYNEQFF; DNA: TGCGCCAGCAGCTTTGACGCGGGGTCCTACAATGAGCAGTTCTTC
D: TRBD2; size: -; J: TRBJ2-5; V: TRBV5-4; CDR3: CASSLGASGSKETQYF; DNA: TGTGCCAGCAGCTTGGGGGCTAGCGGGAGTAAAGAGACCCAGTACTTC
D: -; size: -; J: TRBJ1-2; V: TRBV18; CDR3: CASSPGTGRNYGYTF; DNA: TGTGCCAGCTCACCTGGCACAGGCCGAAACTATGGCTACACCTTC
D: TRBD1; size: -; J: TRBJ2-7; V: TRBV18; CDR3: CASSPRLPGQGASEQYF; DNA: TGTGCCAGCTCACCACGGCTTCCGGGACAGGGGGCGAGCGAGCAGTACTTC
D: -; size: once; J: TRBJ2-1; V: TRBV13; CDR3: CASRKWGASYNEQFF; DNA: TGTGCCAGCAGAAAATGGGGCGCGTCCTACAATGAGCAGTTCTTC
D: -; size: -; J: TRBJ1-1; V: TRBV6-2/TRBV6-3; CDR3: CASSLIPGHLSRNTEAFF; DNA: TGTGCCAGCAGTTTGATTCCGGGACATCTCTCCAGGAACACTGAAGCTTTCTTT
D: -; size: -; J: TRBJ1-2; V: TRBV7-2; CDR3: CASSFNPPRRGYTF; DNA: TGTGCCAGCAGCTTTAACCCCCCAAGGCGGGGCTACACCTTC
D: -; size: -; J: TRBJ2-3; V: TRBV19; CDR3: CASRPEASTDTQYF; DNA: TGTGCCAGTAGACCGGAGGCTAGCACAGATACGCAGTATTTT
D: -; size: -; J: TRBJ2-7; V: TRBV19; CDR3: CASSITGTYEQYF; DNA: TGTGCCAGTAGTATAACAGGGACCTACGAGCAGTACTTC
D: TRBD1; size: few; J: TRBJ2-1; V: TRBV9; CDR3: CASSPGSGGTYNEQFF; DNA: TGTGCCAGCAGCCCAGGGTCAGGGGGTACCTACAATGAGCAGTTCTTC
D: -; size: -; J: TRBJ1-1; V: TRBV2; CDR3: CASSEALRVNTEAFF; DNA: TGTGCCAGCAGTGAAGCGCTTCGGGTGAACACTGAAGCTTTCTTT
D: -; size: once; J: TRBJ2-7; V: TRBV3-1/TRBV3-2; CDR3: CASSQVNEQYF; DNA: TGTGCCAGCAGCCAAGTTAACGAGCAGTACTTC
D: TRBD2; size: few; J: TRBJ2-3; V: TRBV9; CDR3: CASSRGGGLTDTQYF; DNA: TGTGCCAGCAGCCGCGGCGGGGGGCTCACAGATACGCAGTATTTT
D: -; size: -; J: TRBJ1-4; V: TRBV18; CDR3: CASSPKGGSEKLFF; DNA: TGTGCCAGCTCACCAAAGGGAGGGAGTGAAAAACTGTTTTTT
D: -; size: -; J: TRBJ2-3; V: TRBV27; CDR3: CASSYTADTQYF; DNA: TGTGCCAGCAGTTACACAGCTGATACGCAGTATTTT
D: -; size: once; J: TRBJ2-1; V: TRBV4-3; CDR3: CASSQERRDNEQFF; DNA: TGCGCCAGCAGCCAAGAACGCAGGGATAATGAGCAGTTCTTC
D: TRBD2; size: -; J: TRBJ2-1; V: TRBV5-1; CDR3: CASSLGEASGEQFF; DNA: TGCGCCAGCAGCTTGGGAGAGGCTAGCGGTGAGCAGTTCTTC
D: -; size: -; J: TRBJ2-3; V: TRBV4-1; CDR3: CASSQYATAKGDTQYF; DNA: TGCGCCAGCAGCCAATACGCGACAGCCAAGGGAGATACGCAGTATTTT